This is a list of T cell receptor beta chains from one sample in a study of shared clonotypes between healthy human individuals. Clones were read by immunoSEQ multiplex PCR, and TCRdb kept only the in-frame ones, dropping some. The sample shows around 2,000,000 clones, about 93% of them seen only once. What was sequenced was naive CD8+ T cells from PBMCs. All receptors derive from a man aged 18 to 30 in good health. Some clones in this sample may be carry-over from other donors' samples. The CDR3 runs from the conserved cysteine through the conserved F or W. Each record gives: D gene, J gene, V gene, clone size, CDR3 protein, CDR3 DNA. The D gene is left open where the match is weak. For some rows the clone size is stated as once, few or many, or as a class when expanded; others skip it.

>.|TRBJ1-3|TRBV4-1|.
CASSLPERPSGNTIYF
TGCGCCAGCAGCCTCCCTGAACGGCCCTCTGGAAACACCATATATTTT
>.|TRBJ1-3|TRBV28|.
CASSFMGTGNTIYF
TGTGCCAGCAGTTTCATGGGGACGGGAAACACCATATATTTT
>.|TRBJ2-5|TRBV5-1|.
CASSLQGGETQYF
TGCGCCAGCAGCTTGCAGGGGGGAGAGACCCAGTACTTC
>.|TRBJ2-1|TRBV7-8|.
CASSFSPGSYNEQFF
TGTGCCAGCAGCTTTAGTCCAGGCTCCTACAATGAGCAGTTCTTC
>TRBD1|TRBJ2-7|TRBV5-8|.
CASSPLTGGAYEQYF
TGTGCCAGCAGCCCCTTGACAGGGGGCGCGTACGAGCAGTACTTC
>.|TRBJ2-1|TRBV27|few
CASSLLGGSYNEQFF
TGTGCCAGCAGTTTATTAGGGGGCTCCTACAATGAGCAGTTCTTC
>TRBD1|TRBJ2-3|TRBV7-3|.
CASSQLGSGGTDTQYF
TGTGCCAGCAGCCAACTTGGCTCAGGGGGAACAGATACGCAGTATTTT
>.|TRBJ2-3|TRBV29-1|once
CSCWSGTTDTQYF
TGCAGCTGTTGGTCCGGGACCACAGATACGCAGTATTTT
>.|TRBJ2-1|TRBV14|.
CASSQDRTHNEQFF
TGTGCCAGCAGCCAAGATAGGACGCATAATGAGCAGTTCTTC
>.|TRBJ2-7|TRBV27|.
CASSLLQGTYEQYF
TGTGCCAGCAGTTTACTGCAGGGGACGTACGAGCAGTACTTC
>TRBD2|TRBJ2-3|TRBV5-1|once
CASSLAEAGETDTQYF
TGCGCCAGCAGCTTGGCCGAAGCGGGAGAGACAGATACGCAGTATTTT
>.|TRBJ2-1|TRBV7-9|.
CASSFSIRETVEQFF
TGTGCCAGCAGCTTTTCGATCCGGGAAACAGTTGAGCAGTTCTTC
>.|TRBJ2-1|TRBV5-1|.
CASSLAIILGRSSYNEQFF
TGCGCCAGCAGCTTGGCGATTATCTTAGGGAGAAGCTCCTACAATGAGCAGTTCTTC